This T cell receptor (beta chain) was sequenced in a study of CD8 T cells in Susac syndrome. Study-wide results and caveats: Total CD8+ and CD8+ TEMRA repertoires contained roughly 17 and five Susac-specific public clones, respectively. The study acknowledged a relatively small number of individuals in its TCR sequencing and HLA analysis.

The V and J ends lost 5 bases and 3 bases respectively, with 8 bases between them. The CDR3 is 13 residues long. Per germline, CDR1 SEHNR and CDR2 FQNEAQ (reference sequence). The diagnostic criteria for definite or probable disease, as recently defined, were met by the patients with Susac syndrome. About this clonotype itself: Its antigen is currently unknown.

The RNA input was about 0.45 to 1 ug, and it was reverse transcribed with random hexamers. Each CDR3 protein gets one entry after TCRdb re-called the immunoSEQ multiplex PCR reads with MiXCR. In the table there are around 170,000 distinct CDR3 sequences, 85% to 95% of which are singletons. Specimen: CD8+ T cells from PBMCs. The chain is built from TRBV7-9 and TRBJ2-1, with D possibly matching TRBD1 (6 bases). This receptor was taken from a human donor with Susac syndrome. For the CDR3, the DNA is TGTGCCAGCAGCAGGGACATCTACAATGAGCAGTTCTTC. It is translated as CASSRDIYNEQFF.